Each of the 12 T cell receptor beta chains below was sequenced from the same sample in a study of molecular identifiers for immune sequencing clone quantification. TCRdb processed the PCR reads anew with MiXCR; each CDR3 protein has one entry. The repertoire holds 400,000 to 600,000 distinct CDR3 sequences, with 25% as singletons. Sequencing was carried out using naive CD8+ T cells from blood, with Jurkat cell RNA spiked in. Noted subset: FACS-sorted CD8+CD4-CCR7+CD45RA+ naive T cells. The receptors were sampled from a human donor in good health. Some libraries in this study had Jurkat cell RNA spiked in.

This chain joins TRBV19 and TRBJ1-6; 9 bases are shared with TRBD1. V shed 5 bases and J 7 bases; nucleotides not matched to a gene: 6. The CDR3 runs 15 residues. Germline V gene data show CDR1 as LNHDA and CDR2 as SQIVND (reference sequence). DNA for the CDR3: TGTGCCAGTAGTCCCGGGACAGGGTCAAATTCACCCCTCCACTTT. Translation gives CASSPGTGSNSPLHF.

This clonotype was seen repeatedly, ten times or more. The chain uses TRBV2 and TRBJ1-4; no definite D call. Trimming removed 4 bases at V and 0 bases at J, with 15 bases between. The CDR3 is made up of 17 amino acids. Germline lookup yields CDR1 SNHLY and CDR2 FYNNEI. DNA of the CDR3: TGTGCCAGCAGTGGGGAGGAGTCTAGACCAACTAATGAAAAACTGTTTTTT. It yields the protein CASSGEESRPTNEKLFF.

This sequence joins TRBV12-3 or TRBV12-4 and TRBJ2-7; D unclear. V was pared by 5 bases and J by 3 bases, with 11 bases between. The CDR3 is 13 residues long. The CDR3, as DNA: TGTGCCAGCAGTCTCCCCGAGATCTACGAGCAGTACTTC. This encodes CASSLPEIYEQYF.

This clonotype has at least ten counts. The chain has TRBV29-1 and TRBJ2-2; the D gene is possibly TRBD1 (6 bases). The germline CDR1 and CDR2 sequences are SQVTM and ANQGSEA. Trimming pared 2 bases from V and 7 bases from J, leaving 20 bases between. The CDR3 covers 16 residues. The chain's CDR3 is CSVELGIYRVHGELFF. CDR3 bases: TGCAGCGTTGAATTAGGGATATACAGGGTTCACGGGGAGCTGTTTTTT.

The V gene is TRBV15, the J gene TRBJ2-3, with no clear D. This CDR3 has 14 residues. In germline, CDR1 is LNHNV, CDR2 YYDKDF (reference sequence). Between the trimmed V and J ends, which lost 1 base and 0 bases, there was a span of 5 bases. The CDR3 DNA sequence: TGTGCCACCAGCAGAGTGAGGAGCACAGATACGCAGTATTTT. Translation: CATSRVRSTDTQYF.

This clonotype has a count of ten or more. The chain has TRBV2 and TRBJ2-7; D may be TRBD1 (5 bases). V was trimmed by 0 bases and J by 1 base, leaving 10 bases between them. The CDR3 is 15 amino acids. Germline CDR1 is SNHLY and CDR2 is FYNNEI. CDR3 in amino acids: CASSEAQGRSYEQYF. In DNA form, the CDR3 reads TGTGCCAGCAGTGAAGCGCAGGGCCGGTCCTACGAGCAGTACTTC.

This chain connects TRBV7-9 to TRBJ1-2, with 11 bases that match TRBD1. V gave up 5 bases and J gave up 4 bases; unmatched junction bases: 9. Looked up from germline, CDR1 is SEHNR and CDR2 is FQNEAQ (reference sequence). CDR3 length equals 16 residues. In nucleotides, the CDR3 is TGTGCCAGCAGCCCTCTAGGACAGGGGGCCTTCTATGGCTACACCTTC. It codes for CASSPLGQGAFYGYTF.

This chain joins TRBV3-1 and TRBJ2-1; 8 bases are shared with TRBD2. V lost 0 bases, J lost 4 bases, and 8 bases stayed unmatched. The germline V gene encodes CDR1 LGHDT and CDR2 YNNKEL (reference sequence). The CDR3 consists of 17 residues. CDR3 in amino acids: CASSQDGTRGAYNEQFF. DNA for the CDR3: TGTGCCAGCAGCCAAGATGGGACTAGAGGTGCGTACAATGAGCAGTTCTTC.

The J gene is TRBJ2-2, the V gene TRBV20-1; 13 nucleotides agree with TRBD2. Germline CDR1 is DFQATT and CDR2 is SNEGSKA (reference sequence). There are 17 residues in the CDR3. With V trimmed by 6 bases and J by 7 bases, 14 bases remained unmatched. The DNA of the CDR3 is TGCAGTGCCTTCACGGGACTAGCGGGATCTAATGGCGGGGAGCTGTTTTTT. This translates into CSAFTGLAGSNGGELFF.

In this sample, this clonotype turned up once. A read error may explain this, as a much larger clone is one base away. V is TRBV7-6 and J is TRBJ2-6; tentatively, D is TRBD1 or TRBD2 (6 bases each). Germline loops: CDR1 SGHVS, CDR2 FNYEAQ. Between the trimmed V and J ends, which lost 1 base and 2 bases, there was a span of 15 bases. The CDR3 extends over 18 amino acids. The CDR3 sequence: CASSLEGGALPGANVLTF. DNA of the CDR3: TGTGCCAGCAGCTTAGAGGGGGGTGCGCTGCCTGGGGCCAACGTCCTGACTTTC.

This clonotype has a count of ten or more. This chain joins TRBV4-2 and TRBJ1-1; D not certain. Trimming pared 3 bases from V and 1 base from J, leaving 9 bases between. CDR1 is LGHNA, CDR2 YNFKEQ, per germline. The CDR3 loop spans 14 amino acids. The CDR3 spells CASSHGVANTEAFF. CDR3 DNA: TGTGCCAGCAGCCATGGGGTCGCGAACACTGAAGCTTTCTTT.

The CDR3 coding sequence is TGTGCCAGCAGTGAATATGGCCGGAGGGGGGCATTAGGTACGCAGTATTTT. Protein product: CASSEYGRRGALGTQYF. The chain carries TRBV25-1 and TRBJ2-3; D may correspond to TRBD1 or TRBD2 (6 bases each). Trimming removed 0 bases at V and 8 bases at J, with 21 bases between. Germline values: CDR1 MGHDK, CDR2 SYGVNS. The CDR3 length is 17 residues.